The TCR beta chain described here comes from a study of cytomegalovirus exposure and HLA in healthy donors. The study, taken as a whole, reports: A later analysis linked a missense variant in DCLRE1C to the trimming of TCR beta V and J genes. Despite most TCR sequences being rare, some public TCRs occurred in many donors. Most of the CMV-associated TCR beta chains (in a later analysis) appeared to be HLA-restricted.

Germline CDR1 reads SEHNR; CDR2 reads FQNEAQ (reference sequence). The V gene lost 5 bases and the J gene lost 1 base, with 17 bases spanning the gap. CDR3 size: 16 residues. PCR involved 60 Vbeta and 13 Jbeta primers. Some clones are missing from TCRdb's copy, which holds only in-frame ones; the method was immunoSEQ multiplex PCR. This sample yields roughly 80,000 clones, of which under 70% are seen a single time; approximately 7% belongs to the top ten. Remarks on this clone: Its antigen is unidentified.

The sequence derives from a woman in her fifties or sixties in good health and CMV-seropositive. Material for sequencing was PBMCs. The chain uses TRBV7-9 and TRBJ1-2; D gene unclear. The CDR3: CASSPRLRVGNYGYTF. The CDR3 DNA is TGTGCCAGCAGCCCACGGCTGAGGGTCGGTAACTATGGCTACACCTTC.